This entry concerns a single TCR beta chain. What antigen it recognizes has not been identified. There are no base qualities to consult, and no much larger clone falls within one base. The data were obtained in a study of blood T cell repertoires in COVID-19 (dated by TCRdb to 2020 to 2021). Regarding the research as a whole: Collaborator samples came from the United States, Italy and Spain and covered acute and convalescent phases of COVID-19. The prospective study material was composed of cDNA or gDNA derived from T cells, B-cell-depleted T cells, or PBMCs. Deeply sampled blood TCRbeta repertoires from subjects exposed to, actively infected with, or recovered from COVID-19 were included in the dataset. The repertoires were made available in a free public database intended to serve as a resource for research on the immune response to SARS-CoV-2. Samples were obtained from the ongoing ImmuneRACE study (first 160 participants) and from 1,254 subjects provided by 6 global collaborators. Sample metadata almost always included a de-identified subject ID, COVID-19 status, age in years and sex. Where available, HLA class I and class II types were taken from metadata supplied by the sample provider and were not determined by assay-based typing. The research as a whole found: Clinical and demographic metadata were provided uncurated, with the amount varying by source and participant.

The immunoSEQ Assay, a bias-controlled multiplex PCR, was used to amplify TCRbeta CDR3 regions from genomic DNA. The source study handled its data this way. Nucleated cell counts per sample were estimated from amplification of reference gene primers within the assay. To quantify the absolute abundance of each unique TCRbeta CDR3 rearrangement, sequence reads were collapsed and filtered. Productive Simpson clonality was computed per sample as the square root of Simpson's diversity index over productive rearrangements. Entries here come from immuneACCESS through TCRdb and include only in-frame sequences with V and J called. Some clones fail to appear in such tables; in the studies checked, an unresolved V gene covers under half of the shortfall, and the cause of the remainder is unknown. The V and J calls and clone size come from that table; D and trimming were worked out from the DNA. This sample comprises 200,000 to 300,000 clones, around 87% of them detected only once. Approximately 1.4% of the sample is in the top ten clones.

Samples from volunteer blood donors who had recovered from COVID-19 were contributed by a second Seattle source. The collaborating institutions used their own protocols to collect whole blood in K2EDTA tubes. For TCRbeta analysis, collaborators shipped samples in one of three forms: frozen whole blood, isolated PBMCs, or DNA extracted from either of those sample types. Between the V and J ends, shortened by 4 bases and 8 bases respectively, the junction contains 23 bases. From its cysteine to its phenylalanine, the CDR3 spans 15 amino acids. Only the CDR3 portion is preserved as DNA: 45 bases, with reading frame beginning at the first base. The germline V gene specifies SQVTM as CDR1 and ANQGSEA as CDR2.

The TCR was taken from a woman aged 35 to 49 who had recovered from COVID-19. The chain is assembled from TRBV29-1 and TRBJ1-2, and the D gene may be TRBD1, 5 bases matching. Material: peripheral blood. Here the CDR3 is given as CSVGLAGTPRGGYTF. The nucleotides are TGCAGCGTTGGCCTGGCGGGAACCCCACGGGGGGGCTACACCTTC.